This TCR beta chain was identified in a study of T-cell memory formation after mild COVID-19. Turning to the study itself: There were largely donor-specific TCR clusters.

CDR3 length: 17 residues. V was pared by 5 bases and J by 8 bases, with 18 bases of the junction left unmatched. Germline CDR1 MGHRA, CDR2 YSYEKL. Whole-study results and caveats: Whether day 37 second-wave clones are SARS-CoV-2-specific was not confirmed. Cross-reactive memory apparently joined, as some responding clones appeared in pre-infection memory.

The sample holds a few counts of this clonotype. Antigen unknown. TCRalpha and TCRbeta libraries used 5'RACE with constant-segment primers and UMIs. From the 5' RACE reads, TCRdb called clonotypes with MiXCR, one entry per CDR3 protein. In the table there are 350,000 to 450,000 distinct CDR3 sequences, roughly a quarter of which are singletons. This receptor was obtained from an adult woman who had mild COVID-19 (a few samples of this study predate the infection). Cell type and time point are not known. Sample: PBMCs or a T cell subset sorted from them (not recorded which). The chain uses TRBV4-1 and TRBJ2-1, with 7 bases matching TRBD2. In nucleotides, the CDR3 is TGCGCCAGCAGCTCAAGGGCGTGGGGGAAGGGGAGGGATGAGCAGTTCTTC. It yields the protein CASSSRAWGKGRDEQFF.